This record concerns one T cell receptor (beta chain) sequence. Its specificity is not known. The data belong to a study of a mutant IDH1 vaccine in newly diagnosed glioma. About the study: Patients were started on vaccination 4-6 weeks after radiotherapy alone, or with temozolomide cycles.

The CDR3 has 13 amino acids. V dropped 10 bases and J dropped 1; count of bases not matched to a gene: 6. The V gene's germline CDR1 is SGHVS and CDR2 FQNEAQ. Some clones are missing from TCRdb's copy, which holds only in-frame ones; the method was immunoSEQ multiplex PCR. In the table there are 50,000 to 70,000 clones, about 80% of which are singletons. The time point denotes: week 23, last vaccination. All doses held 300 ug of mutant IDH1 20-mer peptide, with topical imiquimod. Newly diagnosed WHO grade 3 or 4 IDH1-mutant, ATRX-lost astrocytomas were identified in the donors. Study findings and constraints: Vaccination elicited immune responses in roughly 92% of patients. Any relationship between pseudoprogression and changes in top peripheral T cell clonotypes seemed absent.

The sequencing here drew on PBMCs, taken from a glioma patient whose treatment included an IDH1 peptide vaccine. The gene calls are TRBV7-8 and TRBJ2-5, with 7 bases fitting TRBD1. The sequence came from a man between 18 and 29 years old with glioma. This CDR3 is CATTGAFQETQYF. For the CDR3, the DNA is TGTGCCACCACAGGGGCCTTCCAAGAGACCCAGTACTTC.